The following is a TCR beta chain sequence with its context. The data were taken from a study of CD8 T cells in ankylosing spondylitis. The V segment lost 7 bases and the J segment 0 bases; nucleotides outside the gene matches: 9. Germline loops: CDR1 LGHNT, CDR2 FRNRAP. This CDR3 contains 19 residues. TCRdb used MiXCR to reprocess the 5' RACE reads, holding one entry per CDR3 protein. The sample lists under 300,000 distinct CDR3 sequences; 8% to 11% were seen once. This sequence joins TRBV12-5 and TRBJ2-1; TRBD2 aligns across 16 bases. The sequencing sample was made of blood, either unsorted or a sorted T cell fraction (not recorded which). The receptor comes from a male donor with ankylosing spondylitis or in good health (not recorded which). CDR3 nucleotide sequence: TGTGCTAGTGCCCGGGCCGGGACTAGCGGGGGGGACTCCTACAATGAGCAGTTCTTC. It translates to CASARAGTSGGDSYNEQFF.